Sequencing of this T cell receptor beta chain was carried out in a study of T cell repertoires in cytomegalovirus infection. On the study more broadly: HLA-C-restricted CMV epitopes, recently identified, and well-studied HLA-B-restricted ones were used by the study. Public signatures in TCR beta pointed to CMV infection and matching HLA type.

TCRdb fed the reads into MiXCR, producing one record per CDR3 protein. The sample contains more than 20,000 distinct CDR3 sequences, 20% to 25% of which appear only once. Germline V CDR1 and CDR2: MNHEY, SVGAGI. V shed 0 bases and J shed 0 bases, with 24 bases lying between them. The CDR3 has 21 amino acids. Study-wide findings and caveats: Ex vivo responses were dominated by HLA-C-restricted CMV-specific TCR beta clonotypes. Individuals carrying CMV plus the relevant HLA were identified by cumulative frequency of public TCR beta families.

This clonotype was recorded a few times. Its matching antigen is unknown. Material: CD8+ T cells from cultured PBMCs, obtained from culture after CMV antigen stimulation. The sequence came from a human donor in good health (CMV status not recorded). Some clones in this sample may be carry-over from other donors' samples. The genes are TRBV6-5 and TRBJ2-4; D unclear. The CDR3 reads CASSYSWYSICHLLAKNIQYF. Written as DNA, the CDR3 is TGTGCCAGCAGTTACTCGTGGTACAGTATTTGTCACCTACTAGCCAAAAACATTCAGTACTTC.